The 2 T cell receptor beta chains given below trace back to one sample, sequenced in a study of T cell repertoires in cytomegalovirus infection. TCRdb processed the reads anew with MiXCR; each CDR3 protein has one entry. The sample lists roughly 51,000 distinct CDR3 sequences; around 20% were seen once. Their cognate antigens are unknown. The source material was CD8+ T cells from cultured PBMCs, sampled from culture after CMV antigen stimulation. Receptors originate from a human donor in good health (CMV status not recorded). Some clones in this sample may be carry-over from other donors' samples.

This clonotype was seen more than once but under ten times. The chain recombines TRBV7-6 with TRBJ2-3; 7 positions match TRBD2. Germline CDR1 reads SGHVS; CDR2 reads FNYEAQ. Trimming at V came to 1 base and at J to 5 bases, leaving 6 bases not matched to a gene. CDR3 length equals 15 residues. CDR3 DNA: TGTGCCAGCAGCTTAGATACTAGCGATCAAGATACGCAGTATTTT. It codes for CASSLDTSDQDTQYF. The variable domain in full, with the rest retrieved from reference TRBV7-6 and TRBJ2-3, is GAGVSQSPRYKVTKRGQDVALRCDPISGHVSLYWYRQALGQGPEFLTYFNYEAQQDKSGLPNDRFSAERPEGSISTLTIQRTEQRDSAMYRCASSLDTSDQDTQYFGPGTRLTVL.

This sequence joins TRBV10-3 and TRBJ2-2; maybe TRBD1 (5 bases). V lost 2 bases to trimming and J lost 5 bases, with 12 bases between them. CDR3 length: 15 amino acids. CDR1 is ENHRY, CDR2 SYGVKD, per germline. CDR3 protein: CAISEGRGTTGELFF. As DNA, the CDR3 is TGTGCCATCAGTGAGGGTAGGGGTACTACCGGGGAGCTGTTTTTT.